The source of this T cell receptor (beta chain) is a study of cytomegalovirus exposure and HLA in healthy donors. The V end was cut by 3 bases, the J end by 1 base, with 11 bases between. Looked up from germline, CDR1 is KGHSH and CDR2 is LQKENI. This CDR3 spans 15 amino acids. Of note for this clone: Its antigen is unidentified.

This PCR relied on a set of 60 Vbeta primers and 13 Jbeta primers. Here immunoSEQ multiplex PCR was the method, and the copy in TCRdb shows in-frame clones only, minus some. The data contain over 150,000 clones, 79% of them seen just once; the ten biggest clones take up approximately 7.7%. The study's findings and limits: Trimming of TCR beta V- and J-genes showed a link, identified in a later analysis, to a missense DCLRE1C variant. Accurate prediction of most subjects' HLA-A and HLA-B alleles from TCR beta sequences was reported.

Sequencing was carried out using PBMCs. The clonotype originates from a man aged 25 to 45 in good health and CMV-seropositive. The chain recombines TRBV18 with TRBJ2-3; a possible D gene is TRBD2 (6 bases). CDR3 nucleotide sequence: TGTGCCAGCTCACCTGACCCGGGGGGCACAGATACGCAGTATTTT. This sequence encodes CASSPDPGGTDTQYF.